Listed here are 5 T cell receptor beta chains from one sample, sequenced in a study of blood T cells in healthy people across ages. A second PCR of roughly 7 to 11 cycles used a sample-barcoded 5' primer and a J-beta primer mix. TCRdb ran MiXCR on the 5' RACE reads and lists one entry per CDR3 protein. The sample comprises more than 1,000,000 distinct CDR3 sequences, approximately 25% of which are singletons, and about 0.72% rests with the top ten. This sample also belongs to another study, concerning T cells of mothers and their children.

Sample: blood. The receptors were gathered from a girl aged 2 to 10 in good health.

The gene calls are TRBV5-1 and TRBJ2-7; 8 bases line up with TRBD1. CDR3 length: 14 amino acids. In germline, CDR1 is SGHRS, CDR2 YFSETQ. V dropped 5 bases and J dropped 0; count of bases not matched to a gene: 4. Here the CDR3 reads CASSQGAFSYEQYF. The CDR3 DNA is TGCGCCAGCAGTCAGGGGGCCTTCTCCTACGAGCAGTACTTC.

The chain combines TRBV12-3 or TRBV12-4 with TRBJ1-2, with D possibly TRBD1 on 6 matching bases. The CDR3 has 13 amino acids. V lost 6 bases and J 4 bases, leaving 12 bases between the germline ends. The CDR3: CASRRGGGYGYTF. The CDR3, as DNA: TGTGCCAGCAGGCGAGGGGGGGGCTATGGCTACACCTTC.

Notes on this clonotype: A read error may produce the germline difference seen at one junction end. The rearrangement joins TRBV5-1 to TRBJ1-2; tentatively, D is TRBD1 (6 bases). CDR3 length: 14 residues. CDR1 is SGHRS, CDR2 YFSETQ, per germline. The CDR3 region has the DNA TGCGCCAACAGCCGGGACATCTCACGAGGAGGCTACACCTTC. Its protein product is CANSRDISRGGYTF.

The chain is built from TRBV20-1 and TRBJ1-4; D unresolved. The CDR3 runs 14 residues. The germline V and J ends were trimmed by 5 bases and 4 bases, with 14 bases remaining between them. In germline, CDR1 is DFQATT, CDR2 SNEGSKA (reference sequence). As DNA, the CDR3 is TGCAGTGCTCAGCCCTCGAGCATTAATGAAAAACTGTTTTTT. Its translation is CSAQPSSINEKLFF.

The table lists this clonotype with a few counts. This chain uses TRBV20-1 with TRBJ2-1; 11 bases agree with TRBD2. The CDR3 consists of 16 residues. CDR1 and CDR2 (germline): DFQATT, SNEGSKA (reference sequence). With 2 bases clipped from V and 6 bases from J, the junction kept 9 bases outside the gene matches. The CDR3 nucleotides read TGCAGTGCTAGACCTTTAGCGGGAGGGGAGTTCAATGAGCAGTTCTTC. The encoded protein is CSARPLAGGEFNEQFF.